This TCR beta chain was sequenced during a study of T cells after yellow fever vaccination. Study observations and caveats: Clonotypes appearing in both CD4 and CD8 compartments existed, and their share was small.

TCRdb processed the 5' RACE reads anew with MiXCR; each CDR3 protein has one entry. The table includes approximately 110,000 distinct CDR3 sequences, around 7.4% detected once. The V end was cut by 0 bases, the J end by 6 bases, with 9 bases between. The germline gives CDR1 LNHNV, CDR2 YYDKDF (reference sequence). This CDR3 contains 14 residues. At least ten counts were recorded for this clonotype. Its antigen is unidentified. The source was CD4+ T cells sorted from PBMCs, collected around 10 days after the first yellow fever vaccination. This sequence was found in a man aged 18 to 29 who received the YFV17D yellow fever vaccine. The genes are TRBV15 and TRBJ1-5; D remains ambiguous. CDR3 DNA: TGTGCCACCAGCAGAGATCTTATGGGTCAGCCCCAGCATTTT. Protein: CATSRDLMGQPQHF.